The clone carrying this TCR beta chain was seen a handful of times. TCRdb re-called the 5' RACE reads through MiXCR, storing one row per CDR3 protein. Of tens of thousands of distinct CDR3 sequences listed, about a sixth are singletons. The CDR3 spans 13 residues. CDR1 is SGHTA, CDR2 FQGTGA, per germline. Deletions cut 4 bases from V and 4 bases from J, with 10 bases between. This record comes from a study of T cells of healthy individuals. The receptor comes from a human donor in good health. The gene calls are TRBV7-3 and TRBJ1-1, with a weak D call TRBD1 (6 bases). CDR3 region: CASSSQGGTEAFF. For the CDR3, the DNA is TGTGCCAGCAGCTCGCAAGGGGGCACTGAAGCTTTCTTT.